The 8 T cell receptor beta chains reported below all come from one sample, sequenced in a study of blood T cell repertoires in COVID-19. Data came from immunoSEQ multiplex PCR; TCRdb stores just in-frame clones and leaves some out. Found here are about 270,000 clones, roughly 91% of them singletons; the top ten hold under 3%. Material for sequencing was PBMCs or T cells enriched from blood (not recorded which). Receptors were obtained from a woman between 35 and 50 years old with acute COVID-19.

This clone has a single count. This rearrangement joins TRBV7-2 to TRBJ2-6; possibly TRBD1 for D (6 bases). Germline lookup yields CDR1 SGHTA and CDR2 FQGNSA. Trimming stripped 2 bases from V and 0 bases from J, with 14 bases between. The CDR3 is 18 amino acids. The CDR3 protein is CASSLTGQKISGANVLTF. CDR3 sequence (DNA): TGTGCCAGCAGCTTAACAGGGCAGAAGATCTCTGGGGCCAACGTCCTGACTTTC.

The rearrangement links TRBV7-2 to TRBJ2-6; D is uncertain. Germline V gene data show CDR1 as SGHTA and CDR2 as FQGNSA. This CDR3 has 17 amino acids. V lost 5 bases to trimming and J lost 0 bases, with 14 bases between them. CDR3 coding DNA: TGTGCCAGCAGCCGGAGATGGCAGTTCTCTGGGGCCAACGTCCTGACTTTC. This codes for CASSRRWQFSGANVLTF. The entire variable domain, with the rest obtained from reference TRBV7-2 and TRBJ2-6, is as follows: GAGVSQSPSNKVTEKGKDVELRCDPISGHTALYWYRQSLGQGLEFLIYFQGNSAPDKSGLPSDRFSAERTGGSVSTLTIQRTQQEDSAVYLCASSRRWQFSGANVLTFGAGSRLTVL.

This clone has a single count. The V call is TRBV12-5, the J call TRBJ1-3; 8 bases align to TRBD1. Per germline, CDR1 LGHNT and CDR2 FRNRAP. The CDR3 runs to 18 residues. V lost 0 bases and J lost 3; bases outside the gene matches: 10. The CDR3 reads CASGLVLRQGAGGNTIYF. Written as DNA, the CDR3 is TGTGCTAGTGGTTTGGTACTCCGGCAGGGGGCTGGTGGAAACACCATATATTTT.

The V gene is TRBV6-5, the J gene TRBJ1-2, with D possibly matching TRBD1 (6 bases). The ends were cut back, 6 bases at V and 8 bases at J, with 13 bases in the middle. The CDR3 is 12 residues long. Germline V gene sequence: CDR1 MNHEY, CDR2 SVGAGI. The CDR3 reads CASRRTDRGYTF. Written as DNA, the CDR3 is TGTGCCAGCAGACGGACAGATCGGGGCTACACCTTC.

This chain connects TRBV2 to TRBJ1-2; a possible D gene is TRBD1 (5 bases). Trimming took 8 bases from V and 4 from J, leaving 11 bases between them. Germline CDR1 SNHLY, CDR2 FYNNEI. This CDR3 has 12 amino acids. DNA of the CDR3: TGTGCCAGCTCACAGGAAACCTATGGCTACACCTTC. This codes for CASSQETYGYTF. Filled out from reference TRBV2 and TRBJ1-2, the complete variable domain reads EPEVTQTPSHQVTQMGQEVILRCVPISNHLYFYWYRQILGQKVEFLVSFYNNEISEKSEIFDDQFSVERPDGSNFTLKIRSTKLEDSAMYFCASSQETYGYTFGSGTRLTVV.

The CDR3 nucleotides read TGTGCCAGCAGGCGGAGGGGAGGGGAAGAGACCCAGTACTTC. Translating it yields CASRRRGGEETQYF. The chain couples TRBV6-5 to TRBJ2-5, with 7 bases matching TRBD2. Germline assignment: CDR1 MNHEY and CDR2 SVGAGI. V trimming: 6 bases; J trimming: 3 bases; junction bases outside the gene matches: 7. CDR3 length: 14 amino acids.

V gene TRBV2 combines with J gene TRBJ1-3; D unclear. CDR3 length equals 14 residues. Per the germline V gene, CDR1 is SNHLY and CDR2 is FYNNEI. The V and J ends lost 6 bases and 0 bases respectively, with 9 bases between them. Written as DNA, the CDR3 is TGTGCCAGCAGGGTCCCCGGCTCTGGAAACACCATATATTTT. Its translation is CASRVPGSGNTIYF. Filled out from reference TRBV2 and TRBJ1-3, the complete variable domain reads EPEVTQTPSHQVTQMGQEVILRCVPISNHLYFYWYRQILGQKVEFLVSFYNNEISEKSEIFDDQFSVERPDGSNFTLKIRSTKLEDSAMYFCASRVPGSGNTIYFGEGSWLTVV.

The chain has TRBV2 and TRBJ2-7; TRBD2 might be the D (5 bases). The CDR3 totals 13 residues. The ends were cut back, 6 bases at V and 1 base at J, with 10 bases in the middle. The germline CDR1 and CDR2 sequences are SNHLY and FYNNEI. The CDR3 loop reads CASRTGYSYEQYF. The CDR3 coding sequence is TGTGCCAGCAGGACGGGATATTCCTACGAGCAGTACTTC.